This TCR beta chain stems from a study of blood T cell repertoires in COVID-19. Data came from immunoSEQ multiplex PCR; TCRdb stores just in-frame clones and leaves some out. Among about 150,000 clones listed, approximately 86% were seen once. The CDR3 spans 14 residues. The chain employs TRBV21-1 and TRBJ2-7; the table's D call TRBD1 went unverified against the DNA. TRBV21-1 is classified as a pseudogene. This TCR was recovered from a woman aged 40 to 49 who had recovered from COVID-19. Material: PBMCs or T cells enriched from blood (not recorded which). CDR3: CASKQGKVSYEQYF. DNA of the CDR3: TGTGCCAGCAAACAGGGGAAAGTTAGTTACGAGCAGTACTTC.